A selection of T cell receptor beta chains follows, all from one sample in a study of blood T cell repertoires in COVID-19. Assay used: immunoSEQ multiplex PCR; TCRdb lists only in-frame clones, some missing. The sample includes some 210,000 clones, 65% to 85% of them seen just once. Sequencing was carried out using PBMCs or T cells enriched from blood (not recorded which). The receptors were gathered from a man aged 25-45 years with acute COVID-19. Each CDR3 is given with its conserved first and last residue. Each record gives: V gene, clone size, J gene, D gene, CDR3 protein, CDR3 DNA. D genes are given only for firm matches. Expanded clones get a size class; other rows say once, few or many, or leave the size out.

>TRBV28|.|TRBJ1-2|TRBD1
CASRLSRDRAEGYTF
TGTGCCAGCAGACTAAGCCGGGACAGGGCGGAAGGCTACACCTTC
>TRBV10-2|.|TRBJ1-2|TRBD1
CASQRDRGGYGYTF
TGCGCCAGCCAGAGGGACAGGGGCGGCTATGGCTACACCTTC
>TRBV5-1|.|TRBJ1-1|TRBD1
CASSKGQGGRTEAFF
TGCGCCAGCAGCAAGGGACAGGGGGGACGCACTGAAGCTTTCTTT
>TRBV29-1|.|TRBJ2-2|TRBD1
CSVEGTGLIGELFF
TGCAGCGTTGAAGGGACAGGGTTGATCGGGGAGCTGTTTTTT
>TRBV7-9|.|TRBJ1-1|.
CASSLYRGEYTEAFF
TGTGCCAGCAGCTTATATCGGGGGGAATACACTGAAGCTTTCTTT
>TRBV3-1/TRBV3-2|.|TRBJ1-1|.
CASSQDRGGVGGAEAFF
TGTGCCAGCAGCCAAGATCGTGGGGGGGTTGGAGGTGCTGAAGCTTTCTTT
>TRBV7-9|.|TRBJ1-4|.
CASSPRGSATNEKLFF
TGTGCCAGCAGCCCCCGGGGGTCAGCAACTAATGAAAAACTGTTTTTT
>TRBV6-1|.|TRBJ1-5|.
CASSEFRGRNQPQHF
TGTGCCAGCAGTGAATTTCGGGGTCGCAATCAGCCCCAGCATTTT
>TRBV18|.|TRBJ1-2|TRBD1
CASSPPNRGPFYGYTF
TGTGCCAGCTCACCACCGAACAGGGGACCATTCTATGGCTACACCTTC
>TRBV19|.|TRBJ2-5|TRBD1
CASSMTGSRETQYF
TGTGCCAGTAGTATGACAGGGTCAAGAGAGACCCAGTACTTC
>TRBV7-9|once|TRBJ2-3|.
CASTPSTDTQYF
TGTGCCAGCACCCCGAGCACAGATACGCAGTATTTT
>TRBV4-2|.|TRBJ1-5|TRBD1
CASSQGQANQPQHF
TGTGCCAGCAGCCAGGGACAGGCAAATCAGCCCCAGCATTTT
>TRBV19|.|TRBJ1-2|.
CASSIDAYGYTF
TGTGCCAGTAGTATAGATGCGTATGGCTACACCTTC
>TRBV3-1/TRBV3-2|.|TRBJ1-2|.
CASSQAGRRSGYTF
TGTGCCAGCAGCCAAGCAGGGAGGAGGAGTGGCTACACCTTC
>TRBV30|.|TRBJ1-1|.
CAWSLGRGEAFF
TGTGCCTGGAGTTTGGGTCGGGGTGAAGCTTTCTTT
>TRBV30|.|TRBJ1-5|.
CAWSVSGGNQPQHF
TGTGCCTGGAGTGTTTCTGGAGGCAATCAGCCCCAGCATTTT
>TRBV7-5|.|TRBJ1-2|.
CVRSFGGQEVYGYTF
TGTGTCAGAAGCTTCGGGGGGCAAGAGGTCTATGGCTACACCTTC
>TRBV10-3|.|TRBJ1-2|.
CASGDDRGYTF
TGTGCCTCAGGGGATGATCGGGGCTACACCTTC
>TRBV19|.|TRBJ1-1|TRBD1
CASSTQPGGRTEAFF
TGTGCCAGTAGTACCCAGCCAGGGGGCCGGACTGAAGCTTTCTTT
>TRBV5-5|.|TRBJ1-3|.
CASSSWAGEVGNTIYF
TGTGCCAGCAGCTCCTGGGCGGGAGAGGTTGGAAACACCATATATTTT
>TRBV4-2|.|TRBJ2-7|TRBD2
CASSQLAGNSGEQYF
TGTGCCAGCAGCCAGCTAGCGGGCAATTCTGGTGAGCAGTACTTC
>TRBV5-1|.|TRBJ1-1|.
CASSRGGENTEAFF
TGCGCCAGCAGCCGTGGGGGGGAGAACACTGAAGCTTTCTTT
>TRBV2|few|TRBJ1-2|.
CASSEGQALRGNGYTF
TGTGCCAGCAGTGAAGGGCAGGCCTTACGAGGGAATGGCTACACCTTC
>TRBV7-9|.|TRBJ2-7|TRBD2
CASSQPGTSREQYF
TGTGCCAGCAGCCAGCCCGGGACTAGCAGGGAGCAGTACTTC
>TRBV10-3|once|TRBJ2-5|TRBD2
CAISGTSGGGETQYF
TGTGCCATCAGTGGGACTAGCGGGGGGGGAGAGACCCAGTACTTC
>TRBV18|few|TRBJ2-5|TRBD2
CASSPPNLAGGTPQETQYF
TGTGCCAGCTCACCACCGAACCTAGCGGGGGGGACCCCTCAAGAGACCCAGTACTTC
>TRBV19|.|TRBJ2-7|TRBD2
CASSITSGGYEQYF
TGTGCCAGTAGTATTACTAGCGGGGGCTACGAGCAGTACTTC
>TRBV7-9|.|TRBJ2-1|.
CASSFKNTNNEQFF
TGTGCCAGCAGCTTTAAAAACACCAACAATGAGCAGTTCTTC
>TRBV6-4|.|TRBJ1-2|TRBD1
CASSRDSYYGYTF
TGTGCCAGCAGTCGGGACAGTTACTATGGCTACACCTTC
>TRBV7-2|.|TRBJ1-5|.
CASSFGDGSNQPQHF
TGTGCCAGCAGCTTCGGGGATGGTAGCAATCAGCCCCAGCATTTT
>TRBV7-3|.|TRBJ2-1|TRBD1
CASSFTTGDNEQFF
TGTGCCAGCAGCTTCACGACAGGGGACAATGAGCAGTTCTTC
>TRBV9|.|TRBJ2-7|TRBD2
CASSLGGGDEQYF
TGTGCCAGCAGTCTCGGGGGAGGGGACGAGCAGTACTTC
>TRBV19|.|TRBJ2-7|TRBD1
CASSLAGTGGAGEQYF
TGTGCCAGTAGTCTCGCAGGGACAGGGGGCGCGGGCGAGCAGTACTTC
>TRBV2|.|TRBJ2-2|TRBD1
CASSSRQGNTGELFF
TGTGCCAGCAGTTCCAGACAGGGGAACACCGGGGAGCTGTTTTTT
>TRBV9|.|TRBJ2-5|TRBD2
CASSKGGGYETQYF
TGTGCCAGCAGCAAGGGCGGGGGGTATGAGACCCAGTACTTC
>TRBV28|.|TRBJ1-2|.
CASSPLAGILNYGYTF
TGTGCCAGCAGTCCTCTGGCCGGGATCCTAAACTATGGCTACACCTTC
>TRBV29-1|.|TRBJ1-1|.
CSVGGAEAFF
TGCAGCGTTGGGGGGGCTGAAGCTTTCTTT
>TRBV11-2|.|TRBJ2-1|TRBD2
CASSLAPSGGDEQFF
TGTGCCAGCAGCTTAGCACCTAGCGGGGGAGATGAGCAGTTCTTC
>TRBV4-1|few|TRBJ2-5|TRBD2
CASSQIGAGAGRGETQYF
TGCGCCAGCAGCCAAATCGGGGCAGGAGCGGGAAGGGGAGAGACCCAGTACTTC
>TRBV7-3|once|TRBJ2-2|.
CASSSGGELFF
TGTGCCAGCAGCTCGGGCGGGGAGCTGTTTTTT
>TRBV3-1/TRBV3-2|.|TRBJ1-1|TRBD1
CASSQAYRGTEAFF
TGTGCCAGCAGCCAAGCCTACAGGGGGACTGAAGCTTTCTTT
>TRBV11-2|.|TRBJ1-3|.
CASSLSSGRGGNTIYF
TGTGCCAGCAGCTTAAGTTCTGGCAGGGGTGGAAACACCATATATTTT
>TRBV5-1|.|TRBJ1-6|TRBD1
CASSPTTGSFNSPLHF
TGCGCCAGCAGCCCTACGACAGGGTCCTTTAATTCACCCCTCCACTTT
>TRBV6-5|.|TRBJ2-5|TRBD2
CASSYLTSGGQETQYF
TGTGCCAGCAGTTACCTGACTAGCGGTGGTCAAGAGACCCAGTACTTC
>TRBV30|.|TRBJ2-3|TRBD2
CAWNLAGPRDTQYF
TGTGCCTGGAACCTAGCGGGGCCGCGAGATACGCAGTATTTT
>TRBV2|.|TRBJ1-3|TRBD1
CASTEDRGFYPGNTIYF
TGTGCCAGCACAGAGGACAGGGGGTTTTACCCTGGAAACACCATATATTTT
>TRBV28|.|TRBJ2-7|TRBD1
CASSLWGQGAYEQYF
TGTGCCAGCAGTTTGTGGGGACAGGGGGCTTACGAGCAGTACTTC
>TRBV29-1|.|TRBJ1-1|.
CSVEKRASTEAFF
TGCAGCGTTGAAAAGAGGGCGTCAACTGAAGCTTTCTTT
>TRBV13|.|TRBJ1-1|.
CASSLGRVPHGLGNTEAFF
TGTGCCAGCAGCTTAGGCCGCGTGCCACACGGACTGGGGAACACTGAAGCTTTCTTT
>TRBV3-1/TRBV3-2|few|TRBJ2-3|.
CASSRRGAGAGTDTQYF
TGTGCCAGCAGCCGCCGGGGTGCGGGGGCAGGCACAGATACGCAGTATTTT